Listed below are T cell receptor beta chains from one sample, sequenced in a study of cytomegalovirus exposure and HLA in healthy donors. Clones were sequenced by immunoSEQ multiplex PCR, and TCRdb holds only the in-frame ones, with some missing. The sample carries roughly 180,000 clones, more than 75% recorded once. Input material: PBMCs. The origin of the receptors is a young man in good health and CMV-seropositive. CDR3s include the opening cysteine and the closing phenylalanine or tryptophan. The D gene is left open where the match is weak. A row's size may be missing; if present it is once, few, many or a size class.

d_gene	abundance	v_gene	j_gene	CDR3aa	CDR3nt
NA	once	TRBV9	TRBJ1-2	CASSVAMANYGYTF	TGTGCCAGCAGCGTAGCGATGGCCAACTATGGCTACACCTTC
NA	few	TRBV10-2	TRBJ2-5	CASSVGETQYF	TGCGCCAGCAGTGTAGGGGAGACCCAGTACTTC
NA	NA	TRBV28	TRBJ1-1	CASSLYRNTEAFF	TGTGCCAGCAGTTTATATCGGAACACTGAAGCTTTCTTT
NA	NA	TRBV7-9	TRBJ1-1	CASSLVPNMNTEAFF	TGTGCCAGCAGCTTAGTTCCGAACATGAACACTGAAGCTTTCTTT
TRBD2	NA	TRBV2	TRBJ2-3	CASSPGLAGNTDTQYF	TGTGCCAGCAGCCCCGGACTAGCGGGGAACACAGATACGCAGTATTTT
TRBD2	NA	TRBV5-1	TRBJ2-2	CATKGNSGSPLGELFF	TGCGCCACCAAGGGGAATAGCGGGAGTCCTCTTGGGGAGCTGTTTTTT
NA	NA	TRBV29-1	TRBJ1-1	CSVEIYMNTEAFF	TGCAGCGTTGAAATATACATGAACACTGAAGCTTTCTTT
TRBD1	NA	TRBV28	TRBJ1-5	CASSTTRDRGRLQPQHF	TGTGCCAGCAGTACCACCCGGGACAGGGGGCGTCTTCAGCCCCAGCATTTT
NA	NA	TRBV9	TRBJ2-1	CASSPGGPGMGEQFF	TGTGCCAGCAGCCCCGGGGGACCCGGGATGGGTGAGCAGTTCTTC
NA	NA	TRBV6-1	TRBJ2-5	CASSELGGQETQYF	TGTGCCAGCAGTGAATTGGGGGGCCAAGAGACCCAGTACTTC
NA	NA	TRBV6-1	TRBJ2-5	CASSAVPLETQYF	TGTGCCAGCAGCGCAGTCCCCCTAGAGACCCAGTACTTC
NA	NA	TRBV15	TRBJ1-1	CATSRGARIEAFF	TGTGCCACCAGCAGAGGAGCACGGATTGAAGCTTTCTTT
NA	NA	TRBV6-1	TRBJ2-7	CASSEGPEQYF	TGTGCCAGCAGTGAAGGGCCGGAGCAGTACTTC
TRBD1	NA	TRBV29-1	TRBJ1-1	CSVGQRNTEAFF	TGCAGCGTGGGACAGAGGAACACTGAAGCTTTCTTT
NA	NA	TRBV15	TRBJ2-7	CATSRETGAYEQYF	TGTGCCACCAGCAGAGAAACGGGAGCCTACGAGCAGTACTTC
NA	NA	TRBV9	TRBJ1-6	CASSVGVRDSPLHF	TGTGCCAGCAGCGTAGGGGTCAGGGACTCACCCCTCCACTTT
TRBD1	NA	TRBV6-1	TRBJ1-1	CASGAGGGTEAFF	TGTGCCAGCGGTGCAGGGGGTGGGACTGAAGCTTTCTTT
TRBD2	NA	TRBV6-1	TRBJ2-1	CASMPGLAGYNEQFF	TGTGCCAGCATGCCGGGACTAGCTGGCTACAATGAGCAGTTCTTC
TRBD1	once	TRBV6-5	TRBJ1-2	CASSYSTGQIGYTF	TGTGCCAGCAGTTACTCGACAGGGCAGATCGGCTACACCTTC
NA	NA	TRBV9	TRBJ2-3	CASSGTGTDTQYF	TGTGCCAGCAGCGGGACAGGCACAGATACGCAGTATTTT
TRBD1	NA	TRBV11-2	TRBJ1-3	CASSPRTGSGNTIYF	TGTGCCAGCAGCCCGCGGACAGGGTCGGGAAACACCATATATTTT
TRBD2	NA	TRBV27	TRBJ2-7	CASSLETSGGKYEQYF	TGTGCCAGCAGTCTAGAGACTAGCGGGGGCAAGTACGAGCAGTACTTC
NA	once	TRBV29-1	TRBJ2-1	CSVQRGGNEQFF	TGCAGCGTTCAGAGGGGGGGGAATGAGCAGTTCTTC
NA	NA	TRBV11-3	TRBJ2-7	CASSPRAGPITYEQYF	TGTGCCAGCAGCCCGAGGGCAGGGCCTATCACCTACGAGCAGTACTTC
NA	NA	TRBV11-3	TRBJ2-1	CASSSSYEQFF	TGTGCCAGCAGCTCTAGCTATGAGCAGTTCTTC
NA	once	TRBV18	TRBJ2-7	CASSRGGQASYEQYF	TGTGCCAGCTCACGGGGGGGACAGGCGTCCTACGAGCAGTACTTC
NA	NA	TRBV11-3	TRBJ2-7	CASSLDEGTEQYF	TGTGCCAGCAGCTTAGATGAAGGGACAGAGCAGTACTTC
TRBD1	NA	TRBV6-5	TRBJ1-6	CASSPFLTGNSPLHF	TGTGCCAGCAGCCCCTTTTTGACAGGGAACTCACCCCTCCACTTT
TRBD2	NA	TRBV6-4	TRBJ2-1	CASSAYGGTSYNEQFF	TGTGCCAGCAGTGCTTACGGGGGGACCTCCTACAATGAGCAGTTCTTC
NA	NA	TRBV4-1	TRBJ1-1	CASSQGLLAARRHMNTEAFF	TGCGCCAGCAGCCAAGGCCTCCTAGCGGCCAGACGACATATGAACACTGAAGCTTTCTTT
NA	NA	TRBV4-2	TRBJ2-5	CASSQGESRGETQYF	TGTGCCAGCAGCCAAGGGGAATCCAGGGGAGAGACCCAGTACTTC
NA	NA	TRBV7-9	TRBJ2-3	CASSSRPPGGTDTQYF	TGTGCCAGCAGCTCCCGCCCCCCGGGCGGGACAGATACGCAGTATTTT
TRBD1	NA	TRBV6-6	TRBJ2-7	CASRGGQGAVEQYF	TGTGCCAGCAGAGGGGGACAGGGGGCGGTCGAGCAGTACTTC
TRBD2	NA	TRBV28	TRBJ2-1	CASSFWREGYNEQFF	TGTGCCAGCAGTTTTTGGCGGGAGGGCTACAATGAGCAGTTCTTC
NA	NA	TRBV30	TRBJ1-6	CAWSSRRYGNSPLHF	TGTGCCTGGAGTTCTAGACGCTACGGTAATTCACCCCTCCACTTT
TRBD2	NA	TRBV6-5	TRBJ2-2	CASSPSGGGTGELFF	TGTGCCAGCAGCCCAAGCGGGGGGGGAACCGGGGAGCTGTTTTTT
NA	NA	TRBV5-5	TRBJ1-5	CASSGTYSNQPQHF	TGTGCCAGCAGCGGGACATATAGCAATCAGCCCCAGCATTTT
NA	NA	TRBV27	TRBJ2-5	CASSLGADQQETQYF	TGTGCCAGCAGTTTAGGGGCAGATCAACAAGAGACCCAGTACTTC
NA	NA	TRBV7-9	TRBJ2-3	CASSPPSPGDTQYF	TGTGCCAGCAGCCCCCCTAGTCCGGGGGATACGCAGTATTTT